This T cell receptor beta chain was retrieved from a study of shared T cell receptors in the human thymus. Only a few counts were recorded for this clone. CDR3 length: 11 amino acids. Trimming left V 4 bases short and J 2 bases short, with 2 bases between. Germline V gene lookup returns CDR1 SNHLY and CDR2 FYNNEI. Assay: immunoSEQ multiplex PCR; the TCRdb copy retains only in-frame clones and omits some. The sample gives 600,000 to 900,000 clones, approximately 83% of which show up once; roughly 0.01% is in the top ten. These data are also associated with another study on human thymus T cells. That publication notes: Donation came from healthy Finnish infants having corrective surgery for congenital heart defects. Surgeons resected thymus tissue during corrective heart surgery. Thymic and blood repertoires appeared to display a bias in their usage of V and J genes. Related studies found that unrelated individuals share highly overlapping thymic repertoires.

The rearrangement uses TRBV2 and TRBJ2-5; D remains ambiguous. Source material: thymocytes. The receptor was isolated from a girl less than two years old with a congenital heart defect. In nucleotides, the CDR3 is TGTGCCAGCAGTGTACAAGAGACCCAGTACTTC. Protein sequence: CASSVQETQYF.